This T cell receptor beta chain was sequenced in a study of chemoradiotherapy in HPV16-positive cancers. Repertoires were generated with immunoSEQ multiplex PCR, while TCRdb's copy carries only in-frame clones and drops some. The repertoire holds fewer than 20,000 clones, with 79% as singletons. Germline V gene sequence: CDR1 LNHDA, CDR2 SQIVND (reference sequence). The CDR3 length is 10 residues. Trimming removed 11 bases from V and 6 bases from J, with 8 bases in between. Sample collection was performed from a patient who underwent chemoradiotherapy. The V gene is TRBV19, the J gene TRBJ1-5, with D perhaps matching TRBD1 (5 bases). The sequence came from a human donor with HPV-associated anogenital cancer. CDR3 in amino acids: CAAGSQPQHF. Written as DNA, the CDR3 is TGTGCCGCAGGGTCTCAGCCCCAGCATTTT. Full variable domain (outside the CDR3, taken from reference TRBV19 and TRBJ1-5): DGGITQSPKYLFRKEGQNVTLSCEQNLNHDAMYWYRQDPGQGLRLIYYSQIVNDFQKGDIAEGYSVSREKKESFPLTVTSAQKNPTAFYLCAAGSQPQHFGDGTRLSIL.